This TCR beta chain is from a study of human T cells and chemical hapten exposure. Study-wide background: Per-sample TCR yield variability stemmed mainly from small pooled library volume differences.

A single record per CDR3 protein comes from TCRdb applying MiXCR to the RACE reads. This table holds 200,000 to 300,000 distinct CDR3 sequences, about 9.4% found once. CDR1 is DFQATT and CDR2 is SNEGSKA in the germline V gene (reference sequence). The CDR3 totals 11 residues, both ends included. Notes on this clonotype: Antigen unknown. Without the conserved terminal phenylalanine or tryptophan, this CDR3 likely stems from a read error. The DNA is left out, because the CDR3 cannot be placed on it with certainty; the CDR3 is given as TCRdb lists it.

The time point was: pre-sensitization, week 0. Treatment noted: therapeutic diphenylcyclopropenone sensitization with weekly scalp DPC. Regarding the study as a whole: Clustering by CDR3 similarity yielded significantly more large clusters from expanded TCRs than controls.

The TCR originated in a woman in her thirties or forties with alopecia areata. Some clones in this sample may be carry-over from other donors' samples. The gene calls are TRBV20-1 and TRBJ2-5; the table's D gene call, TRBD2, was not cross checked with the DNA. Specimen: whole blood, collected in connection with sensitization to the hapten diphenylcyclopropenone (DPC). This chain's CDR3 is CSASRRAGDFL.